The clone carrying this T cell receptor (beta chain) was recorded a few times. Its antigen is unidentified. The entry originates in a study of Graves' ophthalmopathy and Graves' hyperthyroidism. The wider study: Samples of peripheral blood were obtained at initial diagnosis, prior to treatment of any kind.

Other autoimmune diseases, uncontrolled infections, pregnancy or lactation excluded patients from enrollment. Researchers took RNA transcripts and amplified TCR beta CDR3 regions from them. Amplification began with first-round RT-PCR using HTBI primers, then second-round multiplex PCR was performed. TCRdb reprocessed the multiplex PCR reads with MiXCR, giving one entry per CDR3 protein. This table has about 740,000 distinct CDR3 sequences, 35% to 50% appearing once. General study findings and limits: Blood also harbored most expanded thyroid clonotypes above 0.001 frequency. Ophthalmopathy progression predictions by the model showed 72% to 80% specificity and about 70% sensitivity.

CDR1 and CDR2 (germline): SEHNR, FQNEAQ (reference sequence). The CDR3 extends over 14 amino acids. V dropped 2 bases and J dropped 9 bases, with 16 bases sitting between them. The sample consisted of peripheral blood. The clonotype originates from an adult man with Graves' ophthalmopathy. The chain is built from TRBV7-9 and TRBJ1-1, with D possibly TRBD1 on 6 matching bases. The DNA of the CDR3 is TGTGCCAGCAGCTTAATAGCAGGGGTGACTAAAGCTTTCTTT. Translation gives CASSLIAGVTKAFF. Full variable domain (missing parts from reference TRBV7-9 and TRBJ1-1): DTGVSQNPRHKITKRGQNVTFRCDPISEHNRLYWYRQTLGQGPEFLTYFQNEAQLEKSRLLSDRFSAERPKGSFSTLEIQRTEQGDSAMYLCASSLIAGVTKAFFGQGTRLTVV.